This TCR beta chain was recorded in a study of blood T cell repertoires in COVID-19. The length of the CDR3 is 17 residues. Unmatched junction bases numbered 8, after V lost 4 bases and J lost 3 bases. Germline CDR1 is SGDLS and CDR2 is YYNGEE. Profiling relied on immunoSEQ multiplex PCR, and the TCRdb table lists in-frame clones only, not all of them. The sample contains 95,000 to 120,000 clones, 70% to 90% of which appear only once. Sample: peripheral blood. The TCR was taken from a woman between 70 and 85 years old who had recovered from COVID-19. The rearrangement links TRBV9 to TRBJ2-3, with TRBD2 matching over 13 bases. CDR3 amino acids: CASSPGLAGSGTDTQYF. The DNA for the CDR3 is TGTGCCAGCAGCCCGGGACTAGCGGGGAGTGGAACAGATACGCAGTATTTT.